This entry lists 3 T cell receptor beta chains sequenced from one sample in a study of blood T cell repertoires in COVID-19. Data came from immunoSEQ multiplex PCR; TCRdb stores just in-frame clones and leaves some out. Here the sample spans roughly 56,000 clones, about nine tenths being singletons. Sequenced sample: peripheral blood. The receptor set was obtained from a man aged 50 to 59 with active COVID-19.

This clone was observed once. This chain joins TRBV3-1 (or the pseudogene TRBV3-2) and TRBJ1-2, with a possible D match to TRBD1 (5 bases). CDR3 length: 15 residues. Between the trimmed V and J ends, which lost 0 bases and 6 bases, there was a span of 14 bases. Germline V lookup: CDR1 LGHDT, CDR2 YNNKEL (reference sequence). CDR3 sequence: CASSQDARGRNGYTF. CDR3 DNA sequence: TGTGCCAGCAGCCAAGATGCCCGGGGGAGGAATGGCTACACCTTC.

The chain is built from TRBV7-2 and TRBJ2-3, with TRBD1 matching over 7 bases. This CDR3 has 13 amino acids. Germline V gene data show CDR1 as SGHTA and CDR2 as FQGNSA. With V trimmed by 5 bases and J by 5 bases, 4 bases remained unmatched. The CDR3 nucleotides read TGTGCCAGCAGCCGTGACAGGGAAGATACGCAGTATTTT. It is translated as CASSRDREDTQYF.

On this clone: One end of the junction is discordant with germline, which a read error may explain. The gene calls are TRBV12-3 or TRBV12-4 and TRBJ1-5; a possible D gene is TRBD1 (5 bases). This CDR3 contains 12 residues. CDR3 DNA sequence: TGTGCCAGCAGTGTAGCGGAAGGGGCCCAGCATTTT. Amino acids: CASSVAEGAQHF.